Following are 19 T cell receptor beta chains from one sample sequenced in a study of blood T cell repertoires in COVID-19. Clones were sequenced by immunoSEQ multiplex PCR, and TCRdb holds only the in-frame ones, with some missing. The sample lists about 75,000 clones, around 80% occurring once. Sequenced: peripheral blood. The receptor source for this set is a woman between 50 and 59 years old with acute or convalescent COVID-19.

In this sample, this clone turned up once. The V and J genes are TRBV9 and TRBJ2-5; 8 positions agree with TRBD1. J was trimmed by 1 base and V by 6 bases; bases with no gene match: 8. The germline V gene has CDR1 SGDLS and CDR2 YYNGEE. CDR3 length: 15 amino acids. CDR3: CASTRQGKGQETQYF. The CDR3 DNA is TGTGCCAGCACCAGACAGGGGAAGGGCCAAGAGACCCAGTACTTC.

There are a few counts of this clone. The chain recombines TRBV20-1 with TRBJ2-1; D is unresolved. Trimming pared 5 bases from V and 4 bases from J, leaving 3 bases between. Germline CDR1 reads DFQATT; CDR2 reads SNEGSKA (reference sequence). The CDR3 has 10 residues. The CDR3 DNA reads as TGCAGTGCTCTTTACAATGAGCAGTTCTTC. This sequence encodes CSALYNEQFF.

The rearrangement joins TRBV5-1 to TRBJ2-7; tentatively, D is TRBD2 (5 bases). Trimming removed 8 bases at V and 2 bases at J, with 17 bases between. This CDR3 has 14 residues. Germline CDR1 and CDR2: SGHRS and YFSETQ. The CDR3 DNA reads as TGCGCCAGGGGCTGGAGCGAGACTACCTACGAGCAGTACTTC. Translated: CARGWSETTYEQYF.

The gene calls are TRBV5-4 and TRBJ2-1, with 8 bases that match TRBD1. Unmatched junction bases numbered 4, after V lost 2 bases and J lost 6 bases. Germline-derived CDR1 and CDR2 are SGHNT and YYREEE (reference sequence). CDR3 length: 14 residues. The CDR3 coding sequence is TGTGCCAGCAGCTTTAGGACAGGGTCCAATGAGCAGTTCTTC. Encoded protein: CASSFRTGSNEQFF. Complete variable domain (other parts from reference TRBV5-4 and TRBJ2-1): ETGVTQSPTHLIKTRGQQVTLRCSSQSGHNTVSWYQQALGQGPQFIFQYYREEENGRGNFPPRFSGLQFPNYSSELNVNALELDDSALYLCASSFRTGSNEQFFGPGTRLTVL.

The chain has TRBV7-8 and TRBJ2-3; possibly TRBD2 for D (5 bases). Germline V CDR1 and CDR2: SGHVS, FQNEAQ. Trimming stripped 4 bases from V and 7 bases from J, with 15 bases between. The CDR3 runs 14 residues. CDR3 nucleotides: TGTGCCAGCAGCTCAGACCGGGGTTTCAATACGCAGTATTTT. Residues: CASSSDRGFNTQYF.

The CDR3 protein is CASSQEGGTGTYEQYF. DNA for the CDR3: TGCGCCAGCAGCCAAGAAGGTGGGACAGGTACCTACGAGCAGTACTTC. The V and J genes are TRBV4-1 and TRBJ2-7; 8 bases align to TRBD1. Trimming at V came to 0 bases and at J to 2 bases, leaving 6 bases not matched to a gene. This CDR3 is built from 16 residues. Per germline, CDR1 MGHRA and CDR2 YSYEKL.

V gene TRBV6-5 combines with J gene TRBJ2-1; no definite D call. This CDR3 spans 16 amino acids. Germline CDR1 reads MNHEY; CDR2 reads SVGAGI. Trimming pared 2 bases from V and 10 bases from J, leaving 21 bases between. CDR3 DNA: TGTGCCAGCAGTTACACCGACGGCCGCTCGGGTATAGAGCAGTTCTTC. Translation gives CASSYTDGRSGIEQFF.

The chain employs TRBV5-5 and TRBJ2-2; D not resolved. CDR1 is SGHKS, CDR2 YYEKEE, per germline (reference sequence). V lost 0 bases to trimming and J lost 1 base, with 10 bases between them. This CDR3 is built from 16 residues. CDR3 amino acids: CASSLVVRQNTGELFF. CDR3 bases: TGTGCCAGCAGCTTGGTAGTCAGGCAGAACACCGGGGAGCTGTTTTTT. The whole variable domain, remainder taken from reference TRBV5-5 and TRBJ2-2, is DAGVTQSPTHLIKTRGQQVTLRCSPISGHKSVSWYQQVLGQGPQFIFQYYEKEERGRGNFPDRFSARQFPNYSSELNVNALLLGDSALYLCASSLVVRQNTGELFFGEGSRLTVL.

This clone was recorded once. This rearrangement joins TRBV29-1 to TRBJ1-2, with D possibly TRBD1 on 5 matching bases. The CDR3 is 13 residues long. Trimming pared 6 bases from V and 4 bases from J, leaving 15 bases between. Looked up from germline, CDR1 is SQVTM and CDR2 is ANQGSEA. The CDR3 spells CSVHLMGRYGYTF. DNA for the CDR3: TGCAGCGTCCACCTTATGGGGCGCTATGGCTACACCTTC.

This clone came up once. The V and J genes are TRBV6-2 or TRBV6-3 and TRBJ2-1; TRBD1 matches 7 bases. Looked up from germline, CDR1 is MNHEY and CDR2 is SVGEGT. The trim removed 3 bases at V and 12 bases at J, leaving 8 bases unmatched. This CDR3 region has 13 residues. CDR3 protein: CASSYGTAAVQFF. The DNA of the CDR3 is TGTGCCAGCAGTTATGGGACAGCGGCGGTGCAGTTCTTC.

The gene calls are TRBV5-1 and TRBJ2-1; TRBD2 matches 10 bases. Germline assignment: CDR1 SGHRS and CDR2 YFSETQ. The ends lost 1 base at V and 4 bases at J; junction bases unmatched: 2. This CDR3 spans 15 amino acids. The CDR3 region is CASSLSSGRYNEQFF. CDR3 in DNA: TGCGCCAGCAGCTTGTCTAGCGGGAGATACAATGAGCAGTTCTTC.

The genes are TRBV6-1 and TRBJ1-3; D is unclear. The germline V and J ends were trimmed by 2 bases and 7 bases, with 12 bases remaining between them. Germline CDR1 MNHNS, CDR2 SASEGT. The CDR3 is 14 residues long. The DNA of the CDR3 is TGTGCCAGCAGTGAATCGGGAAGTCTCAACACCATATATTTT. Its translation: CASSESGSLNTIYF.

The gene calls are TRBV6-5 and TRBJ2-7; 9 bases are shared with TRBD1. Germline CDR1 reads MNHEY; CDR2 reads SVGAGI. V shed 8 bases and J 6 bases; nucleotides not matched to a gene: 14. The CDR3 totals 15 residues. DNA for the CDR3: TGTGCCAGCGCCGGAACCGGGACAGGGCTTCGCGAGCAGTACTTC. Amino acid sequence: CASAGTGTGLREQYF.

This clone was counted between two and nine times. The CDR3 spells CAWKTGTWGNSPLHF. CDR3 bases: TGTGCCTGGAAAACAGGGACGTGGGGAAATTCACCCCTCCACTTT. The V gene is TRBV30, the J gene TRBJ1-6; a possible D gene is TRBD1 (6 bases). Germline loops: CDR1 GTSNPN, CDR2 SVGIG (reference sequence). The V gene lost 4 bases and the J gene lost 7 bases, with 17 bases spanning the gap. This CDR3 region has 15 residues.

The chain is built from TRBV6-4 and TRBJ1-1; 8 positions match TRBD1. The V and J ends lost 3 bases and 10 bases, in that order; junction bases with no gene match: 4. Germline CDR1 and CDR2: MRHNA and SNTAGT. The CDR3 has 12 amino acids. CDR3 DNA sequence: TGTGCCAGCAGTGAGGGGACAGGACGAGCTTTCTTT. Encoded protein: CASSEGTGRAFF.

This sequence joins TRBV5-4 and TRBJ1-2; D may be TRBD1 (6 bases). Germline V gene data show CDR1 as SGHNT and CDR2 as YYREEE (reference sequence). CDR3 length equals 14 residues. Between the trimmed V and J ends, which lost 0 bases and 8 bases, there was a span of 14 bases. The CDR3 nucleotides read TGTGCCAGCAGCTTGGGCGGGGGCGCGGCCGGCTACACCTTC. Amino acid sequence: CASSLGGGAAGYTF. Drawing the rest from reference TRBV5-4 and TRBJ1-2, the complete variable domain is ETGVTQSPTHLIKTRGQQVTLRCSSQSGHNTVSWYQQALGQGPQFIFQYYREEENGRGNFPPRFSGLQFPNYSSELNVNALELDDSALYLCASSLGGGAAGYTFGSGTRLTVV.

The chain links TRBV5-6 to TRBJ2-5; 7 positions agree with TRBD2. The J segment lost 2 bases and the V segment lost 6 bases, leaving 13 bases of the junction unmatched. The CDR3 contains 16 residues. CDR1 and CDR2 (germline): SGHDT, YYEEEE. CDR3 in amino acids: CASKPIGRSLQETQYF. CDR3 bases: TGTGCCAGCAAACCTATCGGGAGGTCCCTACAAGAGACCCAGTACTTC.

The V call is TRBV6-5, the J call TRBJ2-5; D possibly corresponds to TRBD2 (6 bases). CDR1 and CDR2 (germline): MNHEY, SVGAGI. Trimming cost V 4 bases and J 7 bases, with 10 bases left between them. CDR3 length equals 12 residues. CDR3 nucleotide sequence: TGTGCCAGCAGTTTGGGGGGAGGGACCCAGTACTTC. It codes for CASSLGGGTQYF.

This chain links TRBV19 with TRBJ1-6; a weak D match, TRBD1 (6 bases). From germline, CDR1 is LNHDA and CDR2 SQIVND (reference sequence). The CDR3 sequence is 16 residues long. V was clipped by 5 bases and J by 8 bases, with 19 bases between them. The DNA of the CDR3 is TGTGCCAGTAGTCTCCGCCCGGACAGAGGGGATTCACCCCTCCACTTT. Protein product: CASSLRPDRGDSPLHF.